This T cell receptor beta chain was sequenced during a study of blood T cells in healthy people across ages (dated by TCRdb to about 2015). A note on the overall study: In model experiments, template switching captured roughly one uniquely barcoded TCR beta cDNA molecule for every two T cells. Using deep sequencing normalized with unique cDNA molecular identifiers, the study measured how TCR beta repertoire diversity changes with age. Donors were grouped into four age groups: young (average 16 years), middle-aged (around 39), aged (62) and long-lived (approximately 75). To avoid experimental bias, donors of different ages were randomly spread across the sequencing lanes. For two donors (one aged 18 to 30 and one aged 80 or older), the study analyzed two additional independent replicas of 1 million unique cDNA reads from the same blood draw.

In the case of this clonotype: Its antigen is unknown. One base away there is no much larger clone; base qualities are not given.

The method behind the library was 5' RACE. The sequencer was an Illumina HiSeq 2500. A second PCR of about 6 to 12 cycles was performed with a sample-barcoded 5' primer and a J-beta primer mix. A unique molecular identifier was introduced onto each TCR beta cDNA molecule by a template-switch 5' adaptor carrying 12 random nucleotides. At least 3 million CDR3-containing paired-end reads were obtained from each sample. The Mint cDNA synthesis kit, primed by a TRBC-specific oligonucleotide, was used to synthesize first-strand cDNA from all RNA. All cDNA was treated with uracil-DNA glycosylase and then went through a first 18-cycle PCR with the universal primers M1SS and BC2_uni_R. In the paper's pipeline: For normalization, 1 million high-quality reads were randomly selected from each sample, with every read carrying a distinct molecular identifier. Reads with shared molecular identifiers were discarded instead of being binned into consensus sequences. CDR3 identification, clonotype clustering and error correction used MiTCR with a Q25 quality threshold and the strictest error-elimination algorithm. Lower-bound total TCR beta diversity was estimated with a nonparametric unseen species model using Euler transformation. TCRdb reran the public reads through fastp at Q25 and MiXCR, keeping productive beta chains. One record per CDR3 amino acid sequence lists the most common genes and DNA. None of the V and J calls come from the authors' own analysis; TCRdb made them. This sample lists nearly 800,000 distinct CDR3 sequences; roughly 56% were detected once. Together, the top ten hold about a quarter of the sample.

The research as a whole found: Observed TCR beta diversity per million T cells fell roughly linearly with age, and a significant reduction was already apparent by age approximately 40. The long-lived group showed more naive CD4+ T cells, fewer expanded clones and increased TCR diversity than the aged group, suggesting age selection. The CMV infection status of donors was not known, potentially confounding age-related changes in expanded clonotypes. The percentage of naive T cells measured by flow cytometry correlated strongly with observed TCR beta diversity. Since profiling was done on bulk unsorted PBMCs, naive and antigen-experienced compartments could not be conclusively compared. Estimates of total diversity based on one million sequenced T cells were considered lower bounds and underestimates.

Systemically healthy Caucasian individuals from Russia, approximately 39 in total and aged about 6 to 90 years, were included as donors. About 10 milliliters of peripheral blood were collected from each donor into EDTA-treated Vacutainer tubes. Ficoll-Paque density-gradient centrifugation was used to isolate PBMCs, with at least 6 million obtained per sample. Trizol reagent was used to extract total RNA from the PBMCs, yielding at least 5.5 micrograms per sample. For every donor, flow cytometry on a PBMC aliquot measured the percentage of naive CD45RAhigh/CD27high T cells. Spanning cysteine to phenylalanine, the CDR3 consists of 14 amino acids. The entry retains the CDR3 DNA only, 42 bases that are in frame from base 1. Compared with germline, V lacks 7 bases and J lacks 3 bases; bases without a gene match: 9. From a lookup of the germline V gene, CDR1 and CDR2 are SQVTM and ANQGSEA.

The TCR was taken from a man between 35 and 55 years old in good health. Sequenced material: blood. Recombination joined TRBV29-1 with TRBJ2-3; the central 8 bases match TRBD1. The CDR3: CSANDRGVTDTQYF. The DNA reads TGCAGCGCGAACGACAGGGGTGTTACAGATACGCAGTATTTT.